Sequencing of this T cell receptor (beta chain) was carried out in a study of T cell responses to AZD1222 COVID-19 vaccine. The table came from immunoSEQ multiplex PCR; TCRdb's copy has only in-frame clones and leaves some out. Of just over 60,000 clones in the sample, 76% were seen once. J lost 8 bases, V lost 5 bases, and 5 bases had no gene match. Germline loops: CDR1 MRHNA, CDR2 SNTAGT. CDR3 length equals 14 residues. Study findings and constraints: In the spike-specific TCR repertoire, nearly half reportedly target unmutated variant regions. Donors skewed white British and female; clonal diversity was possibly underestimated.

In the case of this clone: Its antigen is undetermined.

The sequencing here drew on peripheral blood, taken on day 0 of AZD1222 vaccination. This chain links TRBV6-4 with TRBJ1-6; 8 bases are shared with TRBD1. This sequence originates from an adult in good health. The DNA of the CDR3 is TGTGCCAGCAGTACAGGGGGAACCCATTCACCCCTCCACTTT. It yields the protein CASSTGGTHSPLHF.